The next 31 T cell receptor beta chains were all read from a single sample in a study of shared clonotypes between healthy human individuals. CD45RO-negative cells were positively selected for CCR7, leaving out terminally differentiated effector memory CD45RA+ cells. Assay used: immunoSEQ multiplex PCR; TCRdb lists only in-frame clones, some missing. The sample records roughly 770,000 clones, just over 95% being singletons. Specimen: naive CD8+ T cells sorted from blood. The receptors derive from a man aged 25 to 40 in good health.

The CDR3 spells CEGGKGTEAFF. The DNA of the CDR3 is TGTGAGGGGGGGAAGGGCACTGAAGCTTTCTTT. The rearrangement links TRBV2 to TRBJ1-1, with TRBD1 as a possible D gene (6 bases). The CDR3 consists of 11 residues. CDR1 and CDR2 from the germline V gene are SNHLY and FYNNEI.

The V gene is TRBV19, the J gene TRBJ2-1, with TRBD1 matching 9 bases. CDR3 size: 14 residues. V trimming: 6 bases; J trimming: 6 bases; junction bases outside the gene matches: 6. Germline values: CDR1 LNHDA, CDR2 SQIVND (reference sequence). For the CDR3, the DNA is TGTGCCAGTAGCGCCGGGACAGGGTTCAATGAGCAGTTCTTC. Translation gives CASSAGTGFNEQFF.

As regards this clone: The sample has other DNA sequences that encode this CDR3 too. The J gene is TRBJ2-7, the V gene TRBV27; D remains ambiguous. CDR3 length equals 13 residues. From germline, CDR1 is MNHEY and CDR2 SMNVEV (reference sequence). Trimming shortened V by 5 bases and J by 2 bases, and 10 bases separated the two germline ends. CDR3 bases: TGTGCCAGCAGTCCGAAGGTTACCTACGAGCAGTACTTC. Translating gives CASSPKVTYEQYF.

The rearrangement links TRBV5-4 to TRBJ1-5; D not resolved. With 3 bases removed from V and 5 bases from J, the gap between germline ends came to 12 bases. CDR3 length: 14 amino acids. Germline CDR1 is SGHNT and CDR2 is YYREEE (reference sequence). The CDR3 coding sequence is TGTGCCAGCAGCTCGGACGGACCGCATCAGCCCCAGCATTTT. Translating it yields CASSSDGPHQPQHF.

As concerns this clone: This same CDR3 is encoded by further DNA sequences in the sample. The chain couples TRBV5-5 to TRBJ2-7; D is undetermined. The CDR3 covers 13 residues. Germline-derived CDR1 and CDR2 are SGHKS and YYEKEE (reference sequence). Trimming left V 2 bases short and J 3 bases short, with 9 bases between. The CDR3 DNA reads as TGTGCCAGCAGCTTAAGAGTGGGCTACGAGCAGTACTTC. Its protein product is CASSLRVGYEQYF. Looking up the rest from reference TRBV5-5 and TRBJ2-7 gives the full variable domain: DAGVTQSPTHLIKTRGQQVTLRCSPISGHKSVSWYQQVLGQGPQFIFQYYEKEERGRGNFPDRFSARQFPNYSSELNVNALLLGDSALYLCASSLRVGYEQYFGPGTRLTVT.

The V gene is TRBV5-4, the J gene TRBJ2-5; 7 bases fit TRBD2. The junction had 9 bases not matched to a gene; V was cut back by 6 bases and J by 1 base. CDR1 is SGHNT and CDR2 is YYREEE in the germline V gene (reference sequence). The CDR3 totals 15 residues. CDR3 amino acids: CASKPSGMTQETQYF. The CDR3 coding sequence is TGTGCCAGCAAGCCTAGCGGAATGACCCAAGAGACCCAGTACTTC.

This chain joins TRBV27 and TRBJ2-1; a possible D gene is TRBD1 (6 bases). This CDR3 spans 15 amino acids. Trimming pared 5 bases from V and 0 bases from J, leaving 11 bases between. Germline V CDR1 and CDR2: MNHEY, SMNVEV (reference sequence). The CDR3 here is CASSLRGLSYNEQFF. The DNA for the CDR3 is TGTGCCAGCAGTCTCAGGGGCCTCTCCTACAATGAGCAGTTCTTC.

The chain employs TRBV28 and TRBJ1-4, with no clear D. The length of the CDR3 is 14 residues. Germline CDR1 MDHEN, CDR2 SYDVKM. Trimming removed 3 bases at V and 7 bases at J, with 12 bases between. For the CDR3, the DNA is TGTGCCAGCAGTTTTGAAGGGTTGTTTGAAAAACTGTTTTTT. Encoded protein: CASSFEGLFEKLFF.

The rearrangement uses TRBV7-6 and TRBJ2-3; no firm D call. CDR1 and CDR2 from the germline V gene are SGHVS and FNYEAQ. V lost 1 base and J lost 4, with 12 bases in between. The CDR3 is 15 residues long. The CDR3 nucleotides are TGTGCCAGCAGCTTAGTGATGGCTGGTGCAGATACGCAGTATTTT. Its translation: CASSLVMAGADTQYF.

The chain has TRBV7-9 and TRBJ2-5, with 7 bases matching TRBD2. This CDR3 is 16 amino acids long. Germline lookup yields CDR1 SEHNR and CDR2 FQNEAQ (reference sequence). Trimming took 6 bases from V and 2 from J; bases not matched to a gene: 12. The DNA of the CDR3 is TGTGCCAGCAGACAATTAGCGGGTCGACTACAAGAGACCCAGTACTTC. This encodes CASRQLAGRLQETQYF. Full variable domain (rest looked up from reference TRBV7-9 and TRBJ2-5): DTGVSQNPRHKITKRGQNVTFRCDPISEHNRLYWYRQTLGQGPEFLTYFQNEAQLEKSRLLSDRFSAERPKGSFSTLEIQRTEQGDSAMYLCASRQLAGRLQETQYFGPGTRLLVL.

This chain uses TRBV10-3 with TRBJ2-1; D is undetermined. Germline V lookup: CDR1 ENHRY, CDR2 SYGVKD. The length of the CDR3 is 12 residues. V was pared by 2 bases and J by 10 bases, with 9 bases between. The CDR3 region is CAISEKGWEQFF. CDR3 DNA: TGTGCCATCAGTGAGAAGGGTTGGGAGCAGTTCTTC.

The chain uses TRBV30 and TRBJ1-1, with D possibly matching TRBD1 (5 bases). Trimming stripped 2 bases from V and 5 bases from J, with 12 bases between. This CDR3 has 13 amino acids. The germline CDR1 and CDR2 sequences are GTSNPN and SVGIG (reference sequence). This chain's CDR3 is CAWSPWGATEAFF. As DNA, the CDR3 is TGTGCCTGGAGTCCCTGGGGCGCGACTGAAGCTTTCTTT.

The chain links TRBV9 to TRBJ2-2, with D unresolved. The CDR3 runs to 11 residues. V was shortened by 4 bases and J by 7 bases, with 5 bases between the two germline ends. Germline V gene data show CDR1 as SGDLS and CDR2 as YYNGEE. The CDR3 region is CASSKGGELFF. The CDR3 coding sequence is TGTGCCAGCAGCAAGGGCGGGGAGCTGTTTTTT.

V usage is TRBV11-3 and J usage is TRBJ2-1; D may be TRBD2 (6 bases). Germline CDR1 reads SGHNT; CDR2 reads YENEEA. Trimming took 10 bases from V and 4 from J, leaving 20 bases between them. The CDR3 covers 15 residues. The CDR3 loop reads CANTKRADEYNEQFF. The CDR3 coding sequence is TGTGCCAATACAAAGCGGGCAGATGAATACAATGAGCAGTTCTTC.

Of note for this clone: This sample includes further DNA sequences coding for the same CDR3. The rearrangement uses TRBV25-1 and TRBJ2-2; no clear D. Deletions cut 2 bases from V and 2 bases from J, with 3 bases between. The CDR3 loop spans 13 amino acids. The germline V gene encodes CDR1 MGHDK and CDR2 SYGVNS. CDR3: CASSEHNTGELFF. The CDR3, as DNA: TGTGCCAGCAGTGAACACAACACCGGGGAGCTGTTTTTT.

V usage is TRBV7-9 and J usage is TRBJ2-3; 7 positions agree with TRBD2. Germline V CDR1 and CDR2: SEHNR, FQNEAQ (reference sequence). The CDR3 runs to 15 residues. V lost 5 bases to trimming and J lost 2 bases; unmatched junction nucleotides: 7. CDR3 bases: TGTGCCAGCAGCCCCCCAGCGGGAATCACAGATACGCAGTATTTT. It specifies CASSPPAGITDTQYF. Combining the CDR3 with reference TRBV7-9 and TRBJ2-3 gives the whole variable domain DTGVSQNPRHKITKRGQNVTFRCDPISEHNRLYWYRQTLGQGPEFLTYFQNEAQLEKSRLLSDRFSAERPKGSFSTLEIQRTEQGDSAMYLCASSPPAGITDTQYFGPGTRLTVL.

The chain carries TRBV28 and TRBJ2-6; D is perhaps TRBD1 (5 bases). With 5 bases removed from V and 0 bases from J, the gap between germline ends came to 8 bases. Germline assignment: CDR1 MDHEN and CDR2 SYDVKM. The CDR3 loop spans 15 amino acids. In DNA form, the CDR3 reads TGTGCCAGCAGTGATAGGGGCTCTGGGGCCAACGTCCTGACTTTC. Translated: CASSDRGSGANVLTF.

The rearrangement uses TRBV27 and TRBJ1-5, with 8 bases lining up with TRBD1. CDR1 is MNHEY and CDR2 is SMNVEV in the germline V gene (reference sequence). J lost 6 bases, V lost 6 bases, and 7 bases had no gene match. The CDR3 extends over 14 amino acids. CDR3 in amino acids: CASRTGGYGQPQHF. The CDR3 nucleotides read TGTGCCAGCAGAACAGGGGGGTACGGTCAGCCCCAGCATTTT.

CDR3 in DNA: TGTGCCAGAAGCTTGTTGGGTTCGGGTGAAGCTTTCTTT. Translation gives CARSLLGSGEAFF. This chain connects TRBV5-3 to TRBJ1-1; no clear D gene. TRBV5-3 is assigned to the ORF class and has an uncertain function. The CDR3 is 13 amino acids. The V end was cut by 1 base, the J end by 7 bases, with 11 bases between.

The CDR3 is CASSVFSTDTQYF. Here the CDR3 DNA reads TGTGCCAGCAGTGTATTTAGCACAGATACGCAGTATTTT. The gene calls are TRBV27 and TRBJ2-3; D ambiguous. Germline V gene sequence: CDR1 MNHEY, CDR2 SMNVEV (reference sequence). V lost 5 bases to trimming and J lost 0 bases, with 6 bases between them. This CDR3 comprises 13 residues.

The chain joins TRBV27 to TRBJ2-1; 13 bases align to TRBD2. After removal of 5 bases from V and 5 bases from J, the junction contained 6 bases not matched to a gene. The CDR3 has 16 residues. Germline values: CDR1 MNHEY, CDR2 SMNVEV (reference sequence). The CDR3 here is CASSPLGLAGNNEQFF. The CDR3 nucleotides are TGTGCCAGCAGTCCGCTGGGACTAGCGGGAAACAATGAGCAGTTCTTC.

The chain has TRBV6-8 and TRBJ1-5, with 9 bases aligning to TRBD1. The CDR3 spans 19 residues. J was trimmed by 0 bases and V by 7 bases; bases with no gene match: 16. CDR1 MNHGY and CDR2 SAAAGT come from the germline V gene. CDR3 sequence: CASIFTGTGPSYSNQPQHF. The CDR3 DNA is TGTGCCAGCATCTTTACCGGGACAGGGCCCTCCTATAGCAATCAGCCCCAGCATTTT.

The rearrangement joins TRBV5-1 to TRBJ2-5; D gene unclear. Per germline, CDR1 SGHRS and CDR2 YFSETQ. This CDR3 spans 15 amino acids. V dropped 2 bases and J dropped 0 bases, with 11 bases sitting between them. The CDR3 loop reads CASSLETEYQETQYF. CDR3 nucleotide sequence: TGCGCCAGCAGCTTAGAGACGGAATACCAAGAGACCCAGTACTTC.

The rearrangement joins TRBV29-1 to TRBJ2-7, with 10 bases fitting TRBD2. Trimming cost V 5 bases and J 2 bases; bases outside gene matches: 12. CDR3 length equals 16 residues. Germline V lookup: CDR1 SQVTM, CDR2 ANQGSEA. CDR3 DNA: TGCAGCGTTAGGGCCCGGGAAACTAGCGGGGCCTACGAGCAGTACTTC. Amino acids: CSVRARETSGAYEQYF.

The rearrangement links TRBV6-1 to TRBJ1-1; 7 positions agree with TRBD1. The germline V gene encodes CDR1 MNHNS and CDR2 SASEGT. CDR3 length equals 15 residues. J gave up 2 bases and V 4 bases, and 7 bases lay outside the gene matches. This CDR3 reads CASSALTGFNTEAFF. The CDR3 DNA follows: TGTGCCAGCAGTGCCCTGACAGGGTTCAACACTGAAGCTTTCTTT.

This chain links TRBV7-3 with TRBJ2-3, with TRBD2 matching 12 bases. Germline CDR1 SGHTA, CDR2 FQGTGA. The CDR3 covers 15 residues. Unmatched junction bases numbered 6, after V lost 5 bases and J lost 6 bases. CDR3: CASSEGLAGADTQYF. In DNA, the CDR3 is TGTGCCAGCAGCGAGGGACTAGCGGGTGCTGATACGCAGTATTTT.

The rearrangement links TRBV10-3 to TRBJ2-7, with D uncertain. Between the trimmed V and J ends, which lost 2 bases and 3 bases, there was a span of 5 bases. Per germline, CDR1 ENHRY and CDR2 SYGVKD. This CDR3 spans 12 amino acids. Here the CDR3 DNA reads TGTGCCATCAGTGAGGCCTTCTACGAGCAGTACTTC. This translates into CAISEAFYEQYF.

The chain recombines TRBV4-1 with TRBJ2-7; D not resolved. This CDR3 is 15 amino acids long. The germline gives CDR1 MGHRA, CDR2 YSYEKL. V lost 2 bases and J 0 bases, leaving 11 bases between the germline ends. The CDR3 nucleotides are TGCGCCAGCAGCCAAACCCTGACGGGCTCCTACGAGCAGTACTTC. The encoded protein is CASSQTLTGSYEQYF.

V and J are TRBV14 and TRBJ2-7, with no clear D. The germline V gene has CDR1 SGHDN and CDR2 FVKESK. Trimming took 0 bases from V and 2 from J, leaving 26 bases between them. This CDR3 comprises 20 residues. The CDR3 protein is CASSQEIIPQSTYLAYEQYF. The CDR3 DNA is TGTGCCAGCAGCCAAGAAATTATCCCACAATCCACCTACCTTGCCTACGAGCAGTACTTC. Combining the CDR3 with reference TRBV14 and TRBJ2-7 gives the whole variable domain EAGVTQFPSHSVIEKGQTVTLRCDPISGHDNLYWYRRVMGKEIKFLLHFVKESKQDESGMPNNRFLAERTGGTYSTLKVQPAELEDSGVYFCASSQEIIPQSTYLAYEQYFGPGTRLTVT.

J is TRBJ1-1 and V is TRBV15; D is unclear. Germline V CDR1 and CDR2: LNHNV, YYDKDF (reference sequence). V was shortened by 6 bases and J by 0 bases, with 14 bases between the two germline ends. The CDR3 runs to 15 residues. CDR3 nucleotide sequence: TGTGCCACCAGAGAACAGACCACCATGAACACTGAAGCTTTCTTT. This gives the protein CATREQTTMNTEAFF. The full variable domain, in which reference TRBV15 and TRBJ1-1 provide the parts outside the CDR3, is DAMVIQNPRYQVTQFGKPVTLSCSQTLNHNVMYWYQQKSSQAPKLLFHYYDKDFNNEADTPDNFQSRRPNTSFCFLDIRSPGLGDTAMYLCATREQTTMNTEAFFGQGTRLTVV.

The gene calls are TRBV15 and TRBJ2-3, with D uncertain. Trimming left V 0 bases short and J 6 bases short, with 7 bases between. This CDR3 is built from 13 residues. Germline-derived CDR1 and CDR2 are LNHNV and YYDKDF (reference sequence). CDR3 in amino acids: CATSRETVDTQYF. The CDR3 DNA reads TGTGCCACCAGCAGAGAGACCGTGGATACGCAGTATTTT. Using reference TRBV15 and TRBJ2-3 for the parts outside the CDR3, the full variable domain is DAMVIQNPRYQVTQFGKPVTLSCSQTLNHNVMYWYQQKSSQAPKLLFHYYDKDFNNEADTPDNFQSRRPNTSFCFLDIRSPGLGDTAMYLCATSRETVDTQYFGPGTRLTVL.